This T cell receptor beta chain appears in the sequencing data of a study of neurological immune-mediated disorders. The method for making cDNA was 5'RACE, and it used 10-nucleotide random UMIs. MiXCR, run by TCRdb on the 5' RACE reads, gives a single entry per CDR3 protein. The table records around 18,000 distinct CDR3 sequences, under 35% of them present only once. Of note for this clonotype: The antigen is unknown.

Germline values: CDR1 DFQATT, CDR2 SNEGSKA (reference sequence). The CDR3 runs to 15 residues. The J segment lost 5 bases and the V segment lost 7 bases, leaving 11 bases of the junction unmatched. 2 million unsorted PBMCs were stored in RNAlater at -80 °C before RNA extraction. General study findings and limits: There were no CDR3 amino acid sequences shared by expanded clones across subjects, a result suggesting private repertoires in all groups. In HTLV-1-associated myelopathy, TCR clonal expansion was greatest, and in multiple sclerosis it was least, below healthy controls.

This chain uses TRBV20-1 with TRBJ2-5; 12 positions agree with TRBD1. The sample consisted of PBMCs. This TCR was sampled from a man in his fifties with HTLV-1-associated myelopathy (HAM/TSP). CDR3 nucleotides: TGCAGTGTTCTACAGGGACAGGGGGCCGTGGAGACCCAGTACTTC. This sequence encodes CSVLQGQGAVETQYF.